This is a list of T cell receptor beta chains from one sample in a study of identical twins. TCRdb re-called the 5' RACE reads through MiXCR, storing one row per CDR3 protein. The sample shows approximately 690,000 distinct CDR3 sequences, around 6% of them seen only once. Specimen: naive T cells sorted from blood. All receptors derive from a man younger than 30 in good health. Both conserved end residues are part of each CDR3. D genes are given only for firm matches. The size entry is marked missing in some rows and otherwise reads once, few, many or a size class.

abundance,v_gene,j_gene,d_gene,CDR3aa,CDR3nt
many,TRBV5-1,TRBJ2-3,-,CASSTSGGSTDTQYF,TGCGCCAGCAGCACCTCCGGGGGAAGCACAGATACGCAGTATTTT
many,TRBV27,TRBJ1-3,-,CASSLWGGNTIYF,TGTGCCAGCAGTTTATGGGGTGGAAACACCATATATTTT
many,TRBV5-1,TRBJ2-2,TRBD1,CASSLPAQGHGELFF,TGCGCCAGCAGCCTTCCGGCACAGGGGCACGGGGAGCTGTTTTTT
few,TRBV6-2/TRBV6-3,TRBJ2-2,TRBD2,CASKRGDTGELFF,TGTGCCAGCAAGCGGGGAGACACCGGGGAGCTGTTTTTT
few,TRBV25-1,TRBJ2-1,TRBD2,CASSDRWWRERRDGEQFF,TGTGCCAGCAGTGATCGATGGTGGCGGGAGCGACGGGACGGTGAGCAGTTCTTC
many,TRBV4-2,TRBJ2-7,-,CASSQDHRSYTYEQYF,TGTGCCAGCAGCCAAGATCATCGATCCTACACCTACGAGCAGTACTTC
few,TRBV27,TRBJ2-7,TRBD2,CASSFRGGYYEQYF,TGTGCCAGCAGTTTTCGGGGGGGGTACTACGAGCAGTACTTC
many,TRBV6-1,TRBJ2-5,-,CASSEVNREETQYF,TGTGCCAGCAGTGAAGTAAACAGGGAGGAGACCCAGTACTTC
-,TRBV5-1,TRBJ2-2,-,CASSLVPGRQNTGELFF,TGCGCCAGCAGCTTGGTTCCGGGCCGACAGAACACCGGGGAGCTGTTTTTT
many,TRBV12-3/TRBV12-4,TRBJ2-1,TRBD2,CASSLHSGRVNEQFF,TGTGCCAGCAGTTTACATAGCGGGAGGGTAAATGAGCAGTTCTTC
many,TRBV12-3/TRBV12-4,TRBJ1-1,-,CASSIGWGSNTEAFF,TGTGCCAGCAGCATCGGTTGGGGATCGAACACTGAAGCTTTCTTT